The clone carrying this TCR beta chain was recorded many times. Its antigen is unidentified. The source of the sample is a study of naive and memory T cell subsets. Study-level points and caveats: Activation and differentiation may alter RNA-based TCR counts.

After CD4 positive bead selection, the CD4-negative fraction gave CD8 T cells. An equimolar mix of two oligonucleotides served as the beta constant-region primer for TRBC1 and TRBC2. TCRdb re-derived calls from the UMI-ligation and nested PCR reads in MiXCR, one entry per CDR3 protein. The profile shows roughly 27,000 distinct CDR3 sequences, about 10% of them singletons. CDR1 LGHNT and CDR2 FRNRAP come from the germline V gene. CDR3 length equals 11 residues. The V and J ends lost 5 bases and 2 bases respectively, with 2 bases between them. This clonotype was sampled from a human donor in good health. The gene calls are TRBV12-5 and TRBJ2-3, with D hard to call. Sample: effector memory CD4+ T cells from blood. The sample's subset: effector memory, CD45RA- CD27-. As DNA, the CDR3 is TGTGCTAGTGGTAACACAGATACGCAGTATTTT. Its protein product is CASGNTDTQYF.